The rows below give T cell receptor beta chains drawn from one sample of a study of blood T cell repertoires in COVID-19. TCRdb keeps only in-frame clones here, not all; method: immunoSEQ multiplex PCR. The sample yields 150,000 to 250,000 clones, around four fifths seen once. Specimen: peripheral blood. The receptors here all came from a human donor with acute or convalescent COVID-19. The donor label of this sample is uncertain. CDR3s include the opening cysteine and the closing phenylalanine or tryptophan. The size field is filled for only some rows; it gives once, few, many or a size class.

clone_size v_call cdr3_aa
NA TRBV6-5 CASSYSTVRDSPLHF
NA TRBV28 CASRRYSNQPQHF
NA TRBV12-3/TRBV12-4 CASSHSTNYGYTF
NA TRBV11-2 CASSPRGRTEAFF
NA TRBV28 CASSSSWDRLNTEAFF
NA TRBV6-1 CASSGRQSPSGNTIYF
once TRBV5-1 CASSSSGRGYEQYF
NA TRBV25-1 CASSPDIPVYGYTF
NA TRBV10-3 CAIRGAENTEAFF
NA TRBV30 CAWSDAKGTYNSPLHF
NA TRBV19 CASSIRTGGDGNTIYF
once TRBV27 CASSFRGSPLHF
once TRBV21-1 CASSRVGTGEQPQHF
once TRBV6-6 CASSYSASGAQYEQYF
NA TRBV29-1 CSVVMSRGLGAFF
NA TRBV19 CASSNGPNTEAFF